A selection of T cell receptor beta chains follows, all from one sample in a study of blood T cell repertoires in COVID-19. Here immunoSEQ multiplex PCR was the method, and the copy in TCRdb shows in-frame clones only, minus some. Here the sample spans approximately 290,000 clones, roughly 90% being singletons. Sequences were obtained from peripheral blood. The receptor set was obtained from a young man with active or convalescent COVID-19. Each CDR3 is given with its conserved first and last residue. The order of the fields is clone size, V gene, D gene, J gene, CDR3 DNA, CDR3 protein. D genes are given only for firm matches. Size tells how often a clone was seen (once, few, many) or the class of an expanded clone, and some rows leave it out.

.,TRBV5-1,.,TRBJ2-3,TGCGCCAGCAGCTTGGTGGCCAGACGGGGAGATACGCAGTATTTT,CASSLVARRGDTQYF
once,TRBV3-1/TRBV3-2,TRBD2,TRBJ2-7,TGTGCCAGCAGTCCTAGACTAGCGGGCTTTCTCTCCTACGAGCAGTACTTC,CASSPRLAGFLSYEQYF
once,TRBV5-4,TRBD1,TRBJ1-4,TGTGCCAGCAGCTGGGGACAGGGTCCCGGTGCAACTAATGAAAAACTGTTTTTT,CASSWGQGPGATNEKLFF
.,TRBV5-1,TRBD1,TRBJ2-2,TGCGCCAGCAGCTGGGACAGCCTCACCGGGGAGCTGTTTTTT,CASSWDSLTGELFF
.,TRBV29-1,.,TRBJ1-5,TGCAGCGTTGGAGGTTTAGGCAATCAGCCCCAGCATTTT,CSVGGLGNQPQHF
once,TRBV4-2,TRBD2,TRBJ2-5,TGTGCCAGCAGGAGAGCGGGGGCCCTAGAGACCCAGTACTTC,CASRRAGALETQYF
.,TRBV29-1,TRBD1,TRBJ1-5,TGCAGCGTCGCCGACAGGGGTGGACAGCCCCAGCATTTT,CSVADRGGQPQHF
once,TRBV7-6,.,TRBJ1-1,TGTGCCAGCAGCTTAGATCAGGGATCCACTGAAGCTTTCTTT,CASSLDQGSTEAFF
.,TRBV6-4,TRBD2,TRBJ2-7,TGTGCCAGCAGTGAAATAGCGGGAGCGGGAGAGCAGTACTTC,CASSEIAGAGEQYF
.,TRBV9,TRBD2,TRBJ2-1,TGTGCCAGCAGCGTCGGGACTAGCGGGAGCTACAATGAGCAGTTCTTC,CASSVGTSGSYNEQFF
.,TRBV6-5,.,TRBJ1-5,TGTGCCAGCAGTTACACGCAGAGCAATCAGCCCCAGCATTTT,CASSYTQSNQPQHF
few,TRBV18,TRBD1,TRBJ2-5,TGTGCCAGCTCACCGACAGGGTCCCAAGAGACCCAGTACTTC,CASSPTGSQETQYF
.,TRBV2,.,TRBJ2-7,TGTGCCAGCAGTGTTGGGGGGGCTGACTCGAAGCAGTACTTC,CASSVGGADSKQYF
.,TRBV6-1,.,TRBJ1-2,TGTGCCAGCAGTGAAGGGAGGGGCAAGAACTATGGCTACACCTTC,CASSEGRGKNYGYTF
.,TRBV15,TRBD1,TRBJ1-5,TGTGCCACAGGGACAGGGGAAAAATATCAGCCCCAGCATTTT,CATGTGEKYQPQHF
.,TRBV5-4,TRBD1,TRBJ2-5,TGTGCCAGCAGCCCTACAGGGGCCTCGGGAGAGACCCAGTACTTC,CASSPTGASGETQYF
.,TRBV6-6,TRBD2,TRBJ2-3,TGTGCCAGCAGTCCCCGGGGGGACTACCCTTTCACAGATACGCAGTATTTT,CASSPRGDYPFTDTQYF
.,TRBV11-2,.,TRBJ1-3,TGTGCCAGCAGCTTAGTTTCGGGAAACACCATATATTTT,CASSLVSGNTIYF
.,TRBV5-6,TRBD1,TRBJ2-5,TGTGCCAGCAGCTCCGGGGACAGGGAAGAGACCCAGTACTTC,CASSSGDREETQYF
.,TRBV6-6,.,TRBJ1-1,TGTGCCATTCAAGGGGTGGGGAACACTGAAGCTTTCTTT,CAIQGVGNTEAFF
.,TRBV5-1,.,TRBJ1-5,TGCGCCAGCAGCCCGCACGGGAATAATCAGCCCCAGCATTTT,CASSPHGNNQPQHF
.,TRBV15,TRBD2,TRBJ2-2,TGTGCCACCAGCAGGGCCGGGACTAGCTCCGCCGGGGAGCTGTTTTTT,CATSRAGTSSAGELFF
.,TRBV28,TRBD1,TRBJ1-5,TGTGCCAGCAGCAAGACAGGGGGCGGGCGAGGCAATCAGCCCCAGCATTTT,CASSKTGGGRGNQPQHF
.,TRBV7-2,.,TRBJ1-5,TGTGCCAGCAGCCAGTACTACAGCAATCAGCCCCAGCATTTT,CASSQYYSNQPQHF
.,TRBV15,.,TRBJ2-3,TGTGCCACCAGCAGAGCGGGGGGCGGCACAGATACGCAGTATTTT,CATSRAGGGTDTQYF
.,TRBV21-1,.,TRBJ2-3,TGTGCCAGCAGCCCGCTTAAGGGTCCAGGGGGCGGTAGGTTAGGCACAGATACGCAGTATTTT,CASSPLKGPGGGRLGTDTQYF
.,TRBV19,.,TRBJ1-1,TGTGCCAGTAGTATCCGGGTACCACTGAACACTGAAGCTTTCTTT,CASSIRVPLNTEAFF
.,TRBV7-3,TRBD2,TRBJ2-1,TGTGCCAGCAGCTTAAACGGCGGGAGGATCAATGAGCAGTTCTTC,CASSLNGGRINEQFF
.,TRBV5-8,TRBD1,TRBJ2-1,TGTGCCAGCAGCCACGGACAGGTTTACAATGAGCAGTTCTTC,CASSHGQVYNEQFF
.,TRBV3-1/TRBV3-2,.,TRBJ1-5,TGTGCCAGCAGCCAAGATGGAGGCAGGGGCGGCAATCAGCCCCAGCATTTT,CASSQDGGRGGNQPQHF
.,TRBV6-2/TRBV6-3,TRBD1,TRBJ1-5,TGTGCCAGCAGTTACTATACAGGGGGTAATCAGCCCCAGCATTTT,CASSYYTGGNQPQHF
.,TRBV28,.,TRBJ2-1,TGTGCCAGCAGGCAGGGTGGAGACGGTTCCTACAATGAGCAGTTCTTC,CASRQGGDGSYNEQFF
.,TRBV21-1,.,TRBJ1-5,TGTGCCAGCAGCAAAGAACGAAGGGACAGGCATCAGCCCCAGCATTTT,CASSKERRDRHQPQHF
.,TRBV4-1,TRBD1,TRBJ1-2,TGCGCCAGCAGCCAGATTGGGGGACAGGGCGACTATGGCTACACCTTC,CASSQIGGQGDYGYTF
.,TRBV3-1/TRBV3-2,.,TRBJ1-3,TGTGCCAGCAGCGAACGACAGATCTCTGGAAACACCATATATTTT,CASSERQISGNTIYF
.,TRBV7-2,.,TRBJ1-5,TGTGCCAGCAGCTTATCCCCCAGAACACAGCCCCAGCATTTT,CASSLSPRTQPQHF
.,TRBV28,.,TRBJ2-7,TGTGCCAGCAGTTCACACCTCTACGAGCAGTACTTC,CASSSHLYEQYF
once,TRBV5-6,.,TRBJ1-2,TGTGCCAGCAGCTTCGGCCGCGGGGTTAGGGTCCTGACCTTC,CASSFGRGVRVLTF
.,TRBV9,TRBD1,TRBJ2-2,TGTGCCAGCAGCGGGGACAGGGGAAACACCGGGGAGCTGTTTTTT,CASSGDRGNTGELFF
.,TRBV28,TRBD2,TRBJ2-1,TGTGCCAGCAGTCGCCCCGGGACTAGCAATGAGCAGTTCTTC,CASSRPGTSNEQFF
.,TRBV6-1,TRBD2,TRBJ2-7,TGTGCCAGCAGTGAAATTGCGCTAGCGGCAATCTACGAGCAGTACTTC,CASSEIALAAIYEQYF
once,TRBV27,TRBD2,TRBJ2-7,TGTGCCAGCAATTCGTGGACTAGCGGAAGGCAGTACTTC,CASNSWTSGRQYF
.,TRBV24-1,TRBD1,TRBJ2-1,TGTGCCACCAGTGACTACCTGGGACAGGGCAATGAGCAGTTCTTC,CATSDYLGQGNEQFF
.,TRBV3-1/TRBV3-2,TRBD1,TRBJ2-7,TGTGCCAGCAGCATTGGACAGGGGGCCTACGAGCAGTACTTC,CASSIGQGAYEQYF
.,TRBV28,.,TRBJ1-2,TGTGCCAGCAGTTCAGGGCGAGTAAAAGGCTACACCTTC,CASSSGRVKGYTF
.,TRBV7-9,TRBD2,TRBJ2-3,TGTGCCAGCAGCCACGAGGTGGGACTAGCGGGGCGAGATACGCAGTATTTT,CASSHEVGLAGRDTQYF
once,TRBV5-1,.,TRBJ2-5,TGCGCCAGCAGCTTGGACCCGGGAGACGGAGAGACCCAGTACTTC,CASSLDPGDGETQYF
.,TRBV19,TRBD1,TRBJ2-7,TGTGCCACCCAGGGACAGTCCTACGAGCAGTACTTC,CATQGQSYEQYF
.,TRBV24-1,TRBD1,TRBJ2-2,TGTGCCACCAGTGAGGGGACAGGAAACACCGGGGAGCTGTTTTTT,CATSEGTGNTGELFF
.,TRBV11-3,.,TRBJ2-7,TGTGCCAGCAGCTTAGACCCCTCCGGGCAGTACTTC,CASSLDPSGQYF
.,TRBV5-1,TRBD2,TRBJ2-7,TGCGCCAGCAGGCCAGGGACTACCCCCGGGGAGCAGTACTTC,CASRPGTTPGEQYF
.,TRBV28,TRBD2,TRBJ2-3,TGTGCCAGCAGTCTACTACTAAGGACCGGACTAGCGGTCCCCAAAAACACAGATACGCAGTATTTT,CASSLLLRTGLAVPKNTDTQYF
once,TRBV7-9,.,TRBJ1-1,TGTGCCAGCAGGGCGGGGACGGTGAACACTGAAGCTTTCTTT,CASRAGTVNTEAFF
.,TRBV13,.,TRBJ2-7,TGTGCCAGCAGGAATAGCGGAAGCTCCTACGAGCAGTACTTC,CASRNSGSSYEQYF